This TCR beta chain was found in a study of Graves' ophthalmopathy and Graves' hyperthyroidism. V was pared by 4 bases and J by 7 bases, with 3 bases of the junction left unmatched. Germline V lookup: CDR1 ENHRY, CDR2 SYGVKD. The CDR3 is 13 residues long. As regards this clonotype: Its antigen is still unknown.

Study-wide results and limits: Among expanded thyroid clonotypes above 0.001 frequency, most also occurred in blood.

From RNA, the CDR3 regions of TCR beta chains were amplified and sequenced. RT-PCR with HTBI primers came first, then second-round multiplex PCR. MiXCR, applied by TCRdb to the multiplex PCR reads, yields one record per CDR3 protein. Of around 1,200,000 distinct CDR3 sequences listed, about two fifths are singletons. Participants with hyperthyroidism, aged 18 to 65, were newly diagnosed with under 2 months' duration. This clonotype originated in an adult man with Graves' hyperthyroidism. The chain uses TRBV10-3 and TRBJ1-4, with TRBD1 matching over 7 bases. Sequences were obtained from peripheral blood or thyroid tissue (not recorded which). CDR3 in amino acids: CAISAPGGEKLFF. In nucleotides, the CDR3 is TGTGCCATCAGTGCCCCAGGGGGTGAAAAACTGTTTTTT.